This TCR beta chain was obtained from a study of CD8+ T cells in alopecia areata. Study information: Grafts of skin from C3H/HeJ donors aged roughly 6-12 months with spontaneous alopecia went to female C3H/HeJ mice aged 7-10 weeks. Study-level results: Lesional scalp, especially alopecia totalis/universalis, showed higher clonality than normal scalp. Between patients, shared TCR sequences were less clear than in mice. This was possibly due in part to HLA diversity in the patient population. Scalp sample data also include resident alphabeta T cells from normal skin.

V shed 2 bases and J 0 bases; nucleotides not matched to a gene: 3. The CDR3 sequence is 16 residues long. CDR1 and CDR2 from the germline V gene are NNHNN and SYGAGS (reference sequence). CD4, CD8alpha, NKG2D, NKG2ACE and other markers were used to sort pooled cutaneous lymph node cells. Reverse transcription of extracted RNA yielded cDNA, which provided the sequencing template. Assay used: immunoSEQ multiplex PCR; TCRdb lists only in-frame clones, some missing. The sample holds over 250,000 clones, and no clone turns up only once. As regards this clone: No antigen is known for it. The gene names here belong to mouse. The read terminates 4 residues before the CDR3 end, so the remaining end is supplied by the germline J gene.

The gene calls are TRBV13-2 and TRBJ2-3; TRBD2 aligns across 10 bases. This sequence was found in a C3H/HeJ mouse with alopecia areata. MHC haplotype of the strain: H2-k. Sequences were obtained from CD4+ T cells sorted from a lymph node. The CDR3: CASGDWGGSSAETLYF. The sequenced CDR3 bases are TGTGCCAGCGGTGACTGGGGGGGCTCTAGTGCAGAA.